These T cell receptor beta chains were read from a single sample in a study of response to subunit inactivated influenza vaccine. TCRdb processed the RT-PCR reads anew with MiXCR; each CDR3 protein has one entry. The table records about 700,000 distinct CDR3 sequences, about a sixth of them present only once. The sample consisted of PBMCs from blood, taken 11 to 12 days after vaccination. These receptors were collected from a man aged 50-59 years who received an inactivated influenza vaccine. Both conserved end residues are part of each CDR3. A D gene is named only where the DNA matches it firmly. Not all rows give a size; the values are once, few, many and, for expanded clones, a class.

>TRBV2|.|.|TRBJ1-2
TGTGCCAGCAGTGAGATGTCAGCTGATGGCTACACCTTC
CASSEMSADGYTF
>TRBV5-1|.|.|TRBJ2-5
TGCGCCAGCAGCGTGGCAGCCCGGGGGGAGACCCAGTACTTC
CASSVAARGETQYF
>TRBV20-1|.|.|TRBJ2-3
TGCAGTGCTATGGCTTATACGCAGTATTTT
CSAMAYTQYF
>TRBV6-2/TRBV6-3|.|many|TRBJ2-3
TGTGCCAGCACCCTACCTTTCTCGCTCGATACGCAGTATTTT
CASTLPFSLDTQYF
>TRBV5-1|.|.|TRBJ1-6
TGCGCCAGCAGCCCGCCAGTTGGTTCACCCCTCCACTTT
CASSPPVGSPLHF
>TRBV10-3|.|.|TRBJ1-1
TGTGCCATCACCGATTCCAGGGGAGGGAACACTGAAGCTTTCTTT
CAITDSRGGNTEAFF
>TRBV7-2|TRBD2|.|TRBJ2-7
TGTGCCAGCAGCCGGGTAGCGGGAGACGAGCAGTACTTC
CASSRVAGDEQYF
>TRBV5-5|TRBD1|few|TRBJ2-2
TGTGCCAGCAGCCCGACAGGGGATAACACCGGGGAGCTGTTTTTT
CASSPTGDNTGELFF
>TRBV30|.|.|TRBJ1-6
TGTGCCTGGAGGGACGGGGTCTGGAATTCACCCCTCCACTTT
CAWRDGVWNSPLHF
>TRBV7-2|.|many|TRBJ2-4
TGTGCCAGCAGGGAGGATATGGCCAAAAACATTCAGTACTTC
CASREDMAKNIQYF
>TRBV4-3|.|few|TRBJ2-7
TGCGCCAGCAGCCAAGAGACCGGTGGGACATTTACAGGCACCTACGAGCAGTACTTC
CASSQETGGTFTGTYEQYF
>TRBV20-1|TRBD2|.|TRBJ2-1
TGCAGTGCTAAAGGACTAGCGGCGTTTAACAATGAGCAGTTCTTC
CSAKGLAAFNNEQFF
>TRBV10-3|TRBD2|.|TRBJ2-1
TGTGCCATCGGCCCCGGGGGACTAGCGGGGAGCTCCTACAATGAGCAGTTCTTC
CAIGPGGLAGSSYNEQFF
>TRBV28|TRBD1|.|TRBJ2-3
TGTGCCAGCAGTCCAAGGACAGGGCCCATAGATACGCAGTATTTT
CASSPRTGPIDTQYF
>TRBV6-5|.|once|TRBJ1-5
TGTGCCAGCAGCTACAGGGATGATCAGCCCCAGCATTTT
CASSYRDDQPQHF
>TRBV7-2|.|.|TRBJ2-7
TGTGCCAGCAGCTTACAAGGGAAGTCCTCCGAGCAGTACTTC
CASSLQGKSSEQYF
>TRBV29-1|TRBD2|many|TRBJ2-7
TGCAGCGTTGAAACTAGCGGGAGGGCCTACGAGCAGTACTTC
CSVETSGRAYEQYF
>TRBV20-1|.|few|TRBJ1-1
TGCAGTGCGACGGGAGGGGCGAACACTGAAGCTTTCTTT
CSATGGANTEAFF
>TRBV5-1|TRBD1|few|TRBJ1-2
TGCGCCAGCAGCTTGGCCCCCGGGACAGGGCCGTATGGCTACACCTTC
CASSLAPGTGPYGYTF
>TRBV11-1|.|.|TRBJ2-7
TGTGCCAGCAGCCGCTCACAGGGGACTCGATACGAGCAGTACTTC
CASSRSQGTRYEQYF
>TRBV6-1|.|.|TRBJ1-2
TGTGCCAGCGTCCTCTCAGGGGCTAACTATGGCTACACCTTC
CASVLSGANYGYTF
>TRBV29-1|.|.|TRBJ2-7
TGCAGCGTTGAAGCGGGCAGGGGCACGCGCGAGCAGTACTTC
CSVEAGRGTREQYF
>TRBV30|.|.|TRBJ1-5
TGTGCCTGGAGTGTAGGGAATCCTCAGCCCCAGCATTTT
CAWSVGNPQPQHF
>TRBV29-1|.|.|TRBJ1-2
TGCAGCGTTGAAGGAAGGGGGGGAGGCTATGGCTACACCTTC
CSVEGRGGGYGYTF